This T cell receptor beta chain stems from a study of cytomegalovirus exposure and HLA in healthy donors. Trimming took 4 bases from V and 4 from J, leaving 13 bases between them. The V gene's germline CDR1 is SEHNR and CDR2 FQNEAQ (reference sequence). The CDR3 contains 15 residues. PCR employed 60 Vbeta and 13 Jbeta primers. Assay used: immunoSEQ multiplex PCR; TCRdb lists only in-frame clones, some missing. The data contain fewer than 95,000 clones, over 55% of them singletons. The receptor's source is a woman between 50 and 59 years old in good health and CMV-seropositive. Sequenced material: PBMCs. The genes are TRBV7-9 and TRBJ2-2; TRBD1 is a possible D gene (6 bases). The CDR3 spells CASSSRDKGTGELFF. The CDR3 DNA sequence: TGTGCCAGCAGCTCCCGGGACAAAGGCACCGGGGAGCTGTTTTTT.